Listed here are 13 T cell receptor beta chains from one sample, sequenced in a study of metastatic and nonmetastatic thyroid tumors. TCRdb re-processed the PCR reads through MiXCR. The sample shows 35,000 or so clones, about 18% of them seen only once. Thyroid surgery had not been preceded by any treatment in any patient. Sample: blood. The receptors stem from a male donor with papillary thyroid cancer or a benign thyroid nodule (not recorded which). Some clones in this sample may be carry-over from other donors' samples.

This clone was recorded at least ten times. The V gene is TRBV30, the J gene TRBJ1-5, with TRBD1 as a possible D gene (5 bases). Per the germline V gene, CDR1 is GTSNPN and CDR2 is SVGIG (reference sequence). CDR3 length: 15 residues. Trimming cost V 2 bases and J 1 base, with 12 bases left between them. The CDR3 loop is CAWSKQRGSNQPQHF. CDR3 sequence (DNA): TGTGCCTGGAGTAAGCAACGGGGCAGCAATCAGCCCCAGCATTTT. Supplemented by reference TRBV30 and TRBJ1-5, the full variable domain reads SQTIHQWPATLVQPVGSPLSLECTVEGTSNPNLYWYRQAAGRGLQLLFYSVGIGQISSEVPQNLSASRPQDRQFILSSKKLLLSDSGFYLCAWSKQRGSNQPQHFGDGTRLSIL.

The rearrangement links TRBV27 to TRBJ2-2; the D gene is possibly TRBD2 (6 bases). The CDR3 sequence is 13 residues long. V dropped 11 bases and J dropped 3 bases, with 13 bases sitting between them. Germline CDR1 and CDR2: MNHEY and SMNVEV (reference sequence). The CDR3 DNA is TGTGCCGCGAGCCGGGAGTACACCGGGGAGCTGTTTTTT. It translates to CAASREYTGELFF.

The rearrangement joins TRBV6-5 to TRBJ2-7, with 8 nucleotides matching TRBD2. The germline CDR1 and CDR2 sequences are MNHEY and SVGAGI. The length of the CDR3 is 14 residues. V was pared by 2 bases and J by 5 bases, with 5 bases of the junction left unmatched. The CDR3 reads CASSYKREFDEQYF. CDR3 sequence (DNA): TGTGCCAGCAGTTACAAGCGGGAGTTCGACGAGCAGTACTTC.

This clone was seen only a few times. A much larger clonotype is one base distant, so this may be a read error. This CDR3 is also generated by other DNA sequences in the sample. The rearrangement uses TRBV25-1 and TRBJ2-1; tentative D call: TRBD1 (5 bases). CDR1 MGHDK and CDR2 SYGVNS come from the germline V gene. The CDR3 has 14 amino acids. The CDR3 DNA reads TGTGCTAGCAGGCTGGACACGGGCCTCAATGAGCAGTTCTTC. Translation gives CASRLDTGLNEQFF.

In its sample, this clone was seen many times. This chain uses TRBV18 with TRBJ1-1; D is unclear. Germline lookup yields CDR1 KGHSH and CDR2 LQKENI. The V and J ends lost 4 bases and 2 bases respectively, with 5 bases between them. The CDR3 is made up of 12 amino acids. The CDR3 nucleotides read TGTGCCAGCTCACAGAGAAACACTGAAGCTTTCTTT. It translates to CASSQRNTEAFF.

This clone has ten or more counts. The chain links TRBV15 to TRBJ1-1; 9 bases fit TRBD1. CDR1 and CDR2 (germline): LNHNV, YYDKDF (reference sequence). The CDR3 has 19 residues. V gave up 0 bases and J gave up 2 bases; unmatched junction bases: 13. This CDR3 reads CATSRDKGQGKAVNTEAFF. For the CDR3, the DNA is TGTGCCACCAGCAGAGATAAGGGACAGGGCAAAGCAGTAAACACTGAAGCTTTCTTT.

At least ten counts were recorded for this clone. The V and J genes are TRBV5-6 and TRBJ1-5, with D hard to call. The CDR3 is 14 amino acids. Germline CDR1 reads SGHDT; CDR2 reads YYEEEE. With 0 bases removed from V and 2 bases from J, the gap between germline ends came to 6 bases. CDR3 DNA sequence: TGTGCCAGCAGCTTGGGACGGCGCAATCAGCCCCAGCATTTT. It specifies CASSLGRRNQPQHF.

This clone appeared a few times. Here the CDR3 DNA reads TGTGCCAGCAGCTCGGGTGGCGGGGAGCTGTTTTTT. Protein product: CASSSGGGELFF. The rearrangement joins TRBV11-1 to TRBJ2-2; unclear D gene. CDR1 and CDR2 from the germline V gene are SGHAT and FQDESV (reference sequence). The CDR3 runs 12 residues. The V and J ends lost 4 bases and 7 bases respectively, with 7 bases between them.

DNA of the CDR3: TGTGCCAGCAGCGCCAGCGGGACTAGCCCCGGGGAGCTGTTTTTT. Encoded protein: CASSASGTSPGELFF. This chain joins TRBV7-3 and TRBJ2-2, with TRBD2 matching 9 bases. The CDR3 loop spans 15 amino acids. Trimming took 5 bases from V and 6 from J; bases not matched to a gene: 7. Germline V lookup: CDR1 SGHTA, CDR2 FQGTGA.

This chain uses TRBV27 with TRBJ1-6; D may be TRBD1 (5 bases). Germline CDR1 MNHEY, CDR2 SMNVEV (reference sequence). The CDR3 consists of 17 residues. Trimming took off 3 bases at V and 3 bases at J, with 15 bases between the two ends. This CDR3 is CASSLKPGHGYNSPLHF. As DNA, the CDR3 is TGTGCCAGCAGTTTGAAGCCTGGACACGGCTATAATTCACCCCTCCACTTT.

This clone was detected ten times or more. This chain uses TRBV12-3 or TRBV12-4 with TRBJ2-1, with D unclear. The length of the CDR3 is 15 residues. Trimming took 3 bases from V and 7 from J, leaving 16 bases between them. The CDR3 region has the DNA TGTGCCAGCAGTTTTTTTACGGGTCCGGTGAATGAGCAGTTCTTC. Translation gives CASSFFTGPVNEQFF.

Many counts were recorded for this clone. This sequence joins TRBV6-1 and TRBJ1-4, with D unresolved. The CDR3 has 14 residues. V dropped 6 bases and J dropped 2 bases, with 10 bases sitting between them. Germline CDR1 reads MNHNS; CDR2 reads SASEGT. In nucleotides, the CDR3 is TGTGCCAGCAGGCTTAGTAGGACTAATGAAAAACTGTTTTTT. The encoded protein is CASRLSRTNEKLFF.

This clone came up many times. The chain employs TRBV20-1 and TRBJ2-7; 8 bases match TRBD2. The CDR3 totals 15 residues. V gave up 0 bases and J gave up 2 bases; unmatched junction bases: 6. Germline V gene data show CDR1 as DFQATT and CDR2 as SNEGSKA (reference sequence). The CDR3 spells CSARDASGSPYEQYF. CDR3 coding DNA: TGCAGTGCTAGAGATGCGAGCGGGAGCCCCTACGAGCAGTACTTC.